Listed here are 30 T cell receptor beta chains from one sample, sequenced in a study of Ad26.COV2.S vaccination and SARS-CoV-2 variants. Treatment meaning: around 19 received Ad26.COV2.S at low or high dose, single or two shots; several received placebo; per-sample allocation not given. Day 63 after the first injection of vaccine or placebo was the sampling time. TCRdb's table, derived via immunoSEQ multiplex PCR, lists solely in-frame clones and lacks some. The sample records roughly 510,000 clones, around 90% being singletons. The sequencing used peripheral blood, collected in a trial of Ad26.COV2.S vaccine versus placebo. These receptor sequences come from a person aged 18-65 years who received the Ad26.COV2.S COVID-19 vaccine or a placebo.

The chain links TRBV20-1 to TRBJ2-1, with D unclear. V was trimmed by 3 bases and J by 7 bases, leaving 19 bases between them. Germline V CDR1 and CDR2: DFQATT, SNEGSKA (reference sequence). The CDR3 extends over 15 amino acids. The CDR3, as DNA: TGCAGTGCTAGTCCGGGTGTGACGAAACAAAATGAGCAGTTCTTC. It codes for CSASPGVTKQNEQFF.

The count of this clone is one. The J gene is TRBJ1-2, the V gene TRBV27; 10 bases match TRBD1. Germline V CDR1 and CDR2: MNHEY, SMNVEV (reference sequence). Trimming at V came to 3 bases and at J to 7 bases, leaving 5 bases not matched to a gene. The CDR3 sequence is 14 residues long. CDR3 in DNA: TGTGCCAGCAGTTTTCGACAGGGGGCAGGTGGCTACACCTTC. Translation gives CASSFRQGAGGYTF.

V usage is TRBV4-3 and J usage is TRBJ1-1; D is possibly TRBD1 (6 bases). The germline CDR1 and CDR2 sequences are LGHNA and YSLEER. Trimming removed 0 bases from V and 6 bases from J, with 11 bases in between. The CDR3 contains 14 residues. The CDR3 sequence: CASSQDQGIAEAFF. The DNA for the CDR3 is TGCGCCAGCAGCCAAGATCAGGGGATCGCTGAAGCTTTCTTT.

V usage is TRBV10-2 and J usage is TRBJ1-6; D is ambiguous. The CDR3 length is 13 residues. Germline CDR1 reads WSHSY; CDR2 reads SAAADI. V was shortened by 6 bases and J by 7 bases, with 10 bases between the two germline ends. The CDR3 DNA reads TGCGCCAGCAGGAGGGAACAGAATTCACCCCTCCACTTT. Encoded protein: CASRREQNSPLHF.

The chain links TRBV3-1 (or the pseudogene TRBV3-2) to TRBJ2-1, with D hard to call. The CDR3 runs to 14 residues. With 1 base removed from V and 3 bases from J, the gap between germline ends came to 7 bases. Germline CDR1 LGHDT, CDR2 YNNKEL (reference sequence). CDR3 DNA: TGTGCCAGCAGCCAAGTCGGAATCTACAATGAGCAGTTCTTC. As protein: CASSQVGIYNEQFF.

CDR3 sequence: CASSQGGGSGYGYTF. CDR3 in DNA: TGTGCCAGCAGCCAAGGGGGAGGGTCCGGCTATGGCTACACCTTC. The chain employs TRBV3-1 (or the pseudogene TRBV3-2) and TRBJ1-2; D is unclear. The CDR3 loop spans 15 amino acids. The V gene's germline CDR1 is LGHDT and CDR2 YNNKEL (reference sequence). V was trimmed by 1 base and J by 4 bases, leaving 13 bases between them.

The rearrangement uses TRBV5-1 and TRBJ1-4; D not certain. CDR3 length equals 14 residues. Germline V gene lookup returns CDR1 SGHRS and CDR2 YFSETQ. Trimming took 1 base from V and 4 from J, leaving 8 bases between them. CDR3 sequence reads: CASSLNTLNEKLFF. The CDR3 DNA is TGCGCCAGCAGCTTGAACACTCTTAATGAAAAACTGTTTTTT. The full variable domain, completed using reference TRBV5-1 and TRBJ1-4, is KAGVTQTPRYLIKTRGQQVTLSCSPISGHRSVSWYQQTPGQGLQFLFEYFSETQRNKGNFPGRFSGRQFSNSRSEMNVSTLELGDSALYLCASSLNTLNEKLFFGSGTQLSVL.

This chain links TRBV27 with TRBJ2-2, with TRBD2 matching 7 bases. V gave up 10 bases and J gave up 0 bases; unmatched junction bases: 11. The length of the CDR3 is 16 residues. Germline V gene sequence: CDR1 MNHEY, CDR2 SMNVEV (reference sequence). This CDR3 reads CATSPYRGANTGELFF. The CDR3 nucleotides read TGTGCCACCAGCCCATACCGGGGGGCGAACACCGGGGAGCTGTTTTTT.

Here the CDR3 DNA reads TGTGCCAGCAGTTCTACGCGGGTAGCGGGAGGGGTGGATACGCAGTATTTT. It codes for CASSSTRVAGGVDTQYF. The chain joins TRBV28 to TRBJ2-3; TRBD2 matches 11 bases. The CDR3 has 17 amino acids. V dropped 4 bases and J dropped 6; count of bases not matched to a gene: 12. Germline-derived CDR1 and CDR2 are MDHEN and SYDVKM.

The V gene is TRBV30, the J gene TRBJ2-1; D remains unclear. Germline CDR1 is GTSNPN and CDR2 is SVGIG (reference sequence). The CDR3 spans 14 residues. V gave up 1 base and J gave up 9 bases, with 16 bases separating them. Here the CDR3 DNA reads TGTGCCTGGAGTGAGTTAGGCAGGCGTGGTGAGCAGTTCTTC. This gives the protein CAWSELGRRGEQFF.

V gene TRBV30 combines with J gene TRBJ2-7; D is unresolved. The germline V and J ends were trimmed by 5 bases and 2 bases, with 19 bases remaining between them. This CDR3 comprises 15 residues. Germline lookup yields CDR1 GTSNPN and CDR2 SVGIG (reference sequence). The CDR3 spells CAWGLAPHGPYEQYF. CDR3 nucleotide sequence: TGTGCCTGGGGGCTTGCGCCGCATGGCCCCTACGAGCAGTACTTC.

J is TRBJ1-5 and V is TRBV4-1, with D uncertain. The length of the CDR3 is 19 residues. Per germline, CDR1 MGHRA and CDR2 YSYEKL. Deletions cut 0 bases from V and 1 base from J, with 19 bases between. In DNA, the CDR3 is TGCGCCAGCAGCCAAGAGGTACATTCGGGTGGCCGAAGCAATCAGCCCCAGCATTTT. Residues: CASSQEVHSGGRSNQPQHF.

The V and J genes are TRBV25-1 and TRBJ2-7; D remains unclear. V lost 6 bases to trimming and J lost 3 bases, with 12 bases between them. CDR1 is MGHDK and CDR2 is SYGVNS in the germline V gene. The CDR3 spans 13 residues. The CDR3 loop reads CASSLGSHYEQYF. In nucleotides, the CDR3 is TGTGCCAGCAGCCTCGGGTCCCACTACGAGCAGTACTTC.

This chain uses TRBV11-1 with TRBJ2-2; 11 positions match TRBD2. After removal of 6 bases from V and 5 bases from J, the junction contained 2 bases not matched to a gene. Germline values: CDR1 SGHAT, CDR2 FQDESV (reference sequence). The CDR3 extends over 14 amino acids. The CDR3 protein is CASRLAGGTGELFF. The CDR3 DNA reads TGTGCCAGCAGGCTAGCGGGAGGAACCGGGGAGCTGTTTTTT.

This clone was recorded once. This rearrangement joins TRBV24-1 to TRBJ2-7; no clear D. The CDR3 is 14 residues long. The ends were cut back, 4 bases at V and 2 bases at J, with 11 bases in the middle. The germline gives CDR1 KGHDR, CDR2 SFDVKD. CDR3 sequence (DNA): TGTGCCACCAGTGACCCCCGGAAGCCCTACGAGCAGTACTTC. Translating gives CATSDPRKPYEQYF.

The chain carries TRBV15 and TRBJ2-2; 11 bases agree with TRBD2. This CDR3 comprises 16 residues. Trimming cost V 0 bases and J 8 bases; bases outside gene matches: 5. Germline V gives CDR1 LNHNV, CDR2 YYDKDF (reference sequence). The chain's CDR3 is CATSRELAGVGGELFF. The CDR3 DNA follows: TGTGCCACCAGCAGAGAACTAGCGGGAGTTGGGGGGGAGCTGTTTTTT.

The rearrangement links TRBV10-3 to TRBJ1-2; no clear D. This CDR3 contains 13 residues. The germline CDR1 and CDR2 sequences are ENHRY and SYGVKD. Trimming removed 4 bases from V and 1 base from J, with 7 bases in between. This CDR3 is CAISVEGNYGYTF. CDR3 DNA sequence: TGTGCCATCAGTGTTGAGGGTAACTATGGCTACACCTTC.

The CDR3: CASSQGPGAFREQFF. The DNA for the CDR3 is TGCGCCAGCAGCCAAGGCCCGGGCGCGTTTCGGGAGCAGTTCTTC. This chain joins TRBV4-3 and TRBJ2-1; D call uncertain. V gave up 1 base and J gave up 10 bases, with 17 bases separating them. The CDR3 extends over 15 amino acids. The germline gives CDR1 LGHNA, CDR2 YSLEER.

The chain recombines TRBV30 with TRBJ1-6; 10 bases agree with TRBD1. CDR3 length equals 15 residues. The V and J ends lost 1 base and 9 bases, in that order; junction bases with no gene match: 6. CDR1 GTSNPN and CDR2 SVGIG come from the germline V gene (reference sequence). CDR3 sequence (DNA): TGTGCCTGGAGTGGACAGGGGGCGTTTGTTTCACCCCTCCACTTT. This translates into CAWSGQGAFVSPLHF.

The gene calls are TRBV19 and TRBJ2-6, with D maybe TRBD2 (5 bases). This CDR3 region has 17 residues. Trimming cost V 4 bases and J 3 bases, with 16 bases left between them. CDR1 is LNHDA, CDR2 SQIVND, per germline (reference sequence). The CDR3, as DNA: TGTGCCAGTAGTACCCACATAATGAGGGTTGGGGCCAACGTCCTGACTTTC. It translates to CASSTHIMRVGANVLTF.

V and J are TRBV28 and TRBJ2-7; 8 nucleotides match TRBD1. J was trimmed by 3 bases and V by 11 bases; bases with no gene match: 9. Germline V lookup: CDR1 MDHEN, CDR2 SYDVKM. The CDR3 contains 13 residues. CDR3 sequence reads: CAALSDRGYEQYF. The CDR3 bases are TGTGCCGCTCTATCTGACAGGGGCTACGAGCAGTACTTC.

The chain carries TRBV11-2 and TRBJ2-7; 8 bases align to TRBD2. CDR3 length: 14 residues. Germline V CDR1 and CDR2: SGHAT, FQNNGV. V lost 5 bases and J lost 2; bases outside the gene matches: 5. The CDR3 DNA is TGTGCCAGCAGCCTCGTAGCGGGGACCTACGAGCAGTACTTC. Translating it yields CASSLVAGTYEQYF. Complete variable domain (other parts from reference TRBV11-2 and TRBJ2-7): EAGVAQSPRYKIIEKRQSVAFWCNPISGHATLYWYQQILGQGPKLLIQFQNNGVVDDSQLPKDRFSAERLKGVDSTLKIQPAKLEDSAVYLCASSLVAGTYEQYFGPGTRLTVT.

This chain links TRBV28 with TRBJ2-7; TRBD2 is a possible D gene (6 bases). This CDR3 region has 15 residues. The V end was cut by 7 bases, the J end by 6 bases, with 22 bases between. Germline loops: CDR1 MDHEN, CDR2 SYDVKM. The CDR3 nucleotides read TGTGCCAGCATAGGTGGTTGGGACTCCACAACCGAGCAGTACTTC. Translating gives CASIGGWDSTTEQYF.

This clone was found a few times. The J gene is TRBJ2-5, the V gene TRBV28; TRBD1 matches at 8 bases. The CDR3 loop spans 15 amino acids. Germline trimming cut 7 bases from V and 4 bases from J; bases unmatched to any gene: 11. CDR1 MDHEN and CDR2 SYDVKM come from the germline V gene. The CDR3: CASKAPTGGLETQYF. For the CDR3, the DNA is TGTGCCAGCAAAGCTCCCACAGGGGGTCTAGAGACCCAGTACTTC.

The V and J genes are TRBV11-2 and TRBJ2-1; possibly TRBD1 for D (5 bases). The CDR3 extends over 14 amino acids. The V end lost 7 bases, the J end lost 10 bases, and 20 bases lay between the germline ends. Germline CDR1 is SGHAT and CDR2 is FQNNGV. The CDR3 sequence is CASTPDGLGREQFF. For the CDR3, the DNA is TGTGCCAGCACCCCCGACGGGCTGGGGCGGGAGCAGTTCTTC. The whole variable domain, filled in from reference TRBV11-2 and TRBJ2-1, reads EAGVAQSPRYKIIEKRQSVAFWCNPISGHATLYWYQQILGQGPKLLIQFQNNGVVDDSQLPKDRFSAERLKGVDSTLKIQPAKLEDSAVYLCASTPDGLGREQFFGPGTRLTVL.

In this sample, this clone turned up once. The rearrangement uses TRBV6-6 and TRBJ1-1; 7 nucleotides match TRBD1. The V and J ends lost 6 bases and 3 bases, in that order; junction bases with no gene match: 13. The CDR3 has 16 residues. Per germline, CDR1 MNHNY and CDR2 SVGAGI (reference sequence). This CDR3 is CASRKADRVGDTEAFF. The CDR3 coding sequence is TGTGCCAGCAGAAAAGCAGACAGGGTAGGGGACACTGAAGCTTTCTTT.

A single count supports this clone. V usage is TRBV3-1 (or the pseudogene TRBV3-2) and J usage is TRBJ2-1, with D perhaps TRBD2 (6 bases). V shed 0 bases and J shed 9 bases, with 9 bases lying between them. This CDR3 has 13 amino acids. The V gene's germline CDR1 is LGHDT and CDR2 YNNKEL (reference sequence). The CDR3 protein is CASSQDFGGEQFF. In nucleotides, the CDR3 is TGTGCCAGCAGCCAAGATTTCGGGGGTGAGCAGTTCTTC.

The V gene is TRBV2, the J gene TRBJ2-7; 9 nucleotides match TRBD1. CDR3 length: 15 residues. J lost 6 bases, V lost 6 bases, and 12 bases had no gene match. Per the germline V gene, CDR1 is SNHLY and CDR2 is FYNNEI. In DNA form, the CDR3 reads TGTGCCAGCAGCGCAGGGGACAGGGTGACGCGCGAGCAGTACTTC. Amino acids: CASSAGDRVTREQYF. Full variable domain (missing parts from reference TRBV2 and TRBJ2-7): EPEVTQTPSHQVTQMGQEVILRCVPISNHLYFYWYRQILGQKVEFLVSFYNNEISEKSEIFDDQFSVERPDGSNFTLKIRSTKLEDSAMYFCASSAGDRVTREQYFGPGTRLTVT.

This clone was counted a few times. The genes are TRBV5-1 and TRBJ1-6; D is perhaps TRBD1 (6 bases). Trimming took 3 bases from V and 7 from J, leaving 11 bases between them. Germline V gene lookup returns CDR1 SGHRS and CDR2 YFSETQ. CDR3 length equals 14 residues. CDR3 residues: CASSSRTANSPLHF. CDR3 DNA: TGCGCCAGCAGCTCCAGGACAGCAAATTCACCCCTCCACTTT.

The gene calls are TRBV28 and TRBJ1-5, with D possibly TRBD1 on 5 matching bases. CDR1 and CDR2 (germline): MDHEN, SYDVKM. The germline V and J ends were trimmed by 10 bases and 6 bases, with 16 bases remaining between them. This CDR3 is built from 13 residues. DNA for the CDR3: TGTGCCACCCTTCCAGGGTACACTCAGCCCCAGCATTTT. As protein: CATLPGYTQPQHF.